This T cell receptor (beta chain) originates from a study of tumor-infiltrating lymphocytes in primary liver carcinoma. Study details: Surgeons resected the patients' primary liver carcinomas. Roughly 3.5 to 7.13 million productive TCRbeta reads came from each sample, comparable across tissue types. Notes on the study in general: The bulk unsorted samples meant that CD4+ and CD8+ repertoires went uncompared.

Blood RNA originated from unsorted whole blood, with germline DNA additionally extracted. Chronic HBV infection, which was untreated, was present in the patients. CDR1 and CDR2 from the germline V gene are SGHNT and YENEEA. This CDR3 has 14 amino acids. The researchers produced TCR beta cDNA from roughly 550 ng total RNA with a constant-region primer. Libraries of TCR beta came from three nested multiplex PCR rounds with slightly modified ARM-PCR. Use of TRBV1-TRBV30 forward primers with a C-beta reverse primer characterized the first two PCR rounds, which lasted ten to eleven cycles each. MiXCR, applied by TCRdb to the multiplex PCR reads, yields one record per CDR3 protein. The data show almost 200,000 distinct CDR3 sequences, with roughly 61% seen just once and about 7.1% held by the top ten. As for this clonotype: The antigen remains unidentified. The conserved closing phenylalanine or tryptophan is absent in this CDR3, likely reflecting a read error.

The TCR originated in a woman in her sixties with primary liver carcinoma and hepatitis B virus infection. The chain recombines TRBV11-3 with TRBJ2-7; D unclear. The sample taken for sequencing was peripheral blood. The DNA of the CDR3 is TGTGCCATCAGCTTAACGGTGGGCCGCTACGAGCAGTACTCC. Translation gives CAISLTVGRYEQYS.